The 22 T cell receptor beta chains presented below share a single source sample, sequenced in a study of beta chain features in type 1 diabetes. Expressed TCRB transcripts got sequenced, as all isolated RNA was reverse transcribed. The repertoire was sequenced with immunoSEQ multiplex PCR; TCRdb's copy has only in-frame clones and lacks some. The sample includes 400,000 to 600,000 clones, roughly 31% of them seen just once. Sequenced: naive CD4+ T cells from blood. The receptors were gathered from a young man in good health.

The chain uses TRBV7-2 and TRBJ1-2, with D possibly being TRBD1 (6 bases). This CDR3 has 15 residues. CDR1 is SGHTA and CDR2 is FQGNSA in the germline V gene. V was shortened by 6 bases and J by 3 bases, with 17 bases between the two germline ends. The CDR3, as DNA: TGTGCCAGCAGGAACCGGGACAACCTTTACTATGGCTACACCTTC. It translates to CASRNRDNLYYGYTF.

The chain recombines TRBV11-2 with TRBJ2-5; no clear D gene. The CDR3 extends over 15 amino acids. Germline V lookup: CDR1 SGHAT, CDR2 FQNNGV. Trimming stripped 0 bases from V and 1 base from J, with 9 bases between. This CDR3 reads CASSLDNGIQETQYF. CDR3 nucleotide sequence: TGTGCCAGCAGCTTAGATAATGGGATCCAAGAGACCCAGTACTTC.

The chain couples TRBV19 to TRBJ2-1; D is unclear. Germline values: CDR1 LNHDA, CDR2 SQIVND (reference sequence). The CDR3 covers 12 residues. V was trimmed by 10 bases and J by 5 bases, leaving 12 bases between them. CDR3 coding DNA: TGTGCCACCGGAAGTTGGAACAATGAGCAGTTCTTC. This codes for CATGSWNNEQFF.

The chain carries TRBV4-3 and TRBJ1-1, with unresolved D. V was clipped by 0 bases and J by 2 bases, with 13 bases between them. Germline loops: CDR1 LGHNA, CDR2 YSLEER. The CDR3 contains 16 residues. CDR3 sequence: CASSQDMRRENTEAFF. In DNA form, the CDR3 reads TGCGCCAGCAGCCAAGATATGAGGCGGGAAAACACTGAAGCTTTCTTT.

This clone was recorded once. The chain is built from TRBV7-9 and TRBJ1-5, with D possibly being TRBD1 (5 bases). V lost 4 bases and J 5 bases, leaving 15 bases between the germline ends. This CDR3 region has 15 residues. In germline, CDR1 is SEHNR, CDR2 FQNEAQ (reference sequence). CDR3 sequence: CASSSMGGGYQPQHF. The CDR3 DNA reads as TGTGCCAGCAGCTCGATGGGCGGGGGTTATCAGCCCCAGCATTTT.

The gene calls are TRBV29-1 and TRBJ2-5; the D gene is possibly TRBD1 (6 bases). The germline gives CDR1 SQVTM, CDR2 ANQGSEA. CDR3 length: 14 residues. V lost 4 bases to trimming and J lost 2 bases, with 14 bases between them. CDR3 nucleotide sequence: TGCAGCGTTGCCACAGGGCTGGCTCAAGAGACCCAGTACTTC. Translated: CSVATGLAQETQYF.

The table lists this clone with a few counts. One end of the junction fails to match germline, which may point to a read error. This chain links TRBV9 with TRBJ1-3; 8 bases align to TRBD1. Germline V CDR1 and CDR2: SGDLS, YYNGEE. The CDR3 covers 17 residues. CDR3 bases: TGTGCCATCAGCGGTACAAGCACAGGGGGCTCTGGAAACACCATATATTTT. This encodes CAISGTSTGGSGNTIYF.

This clone was observed a handful of times. This sequence joins TRBV30 and TRBJ2-7, with 13 positions matching TRBD2. Germline V CDR1 and CDR2: GTSNPN, SVGIG (reference sequence). V trimming: 3 bases; J trimming: 2 bases; junction bases outside the gene matches: 4. The CDR3 is 15 residues long. The CDR3 loop reads CAWSGGLAGTYEQYF. The CDR3 region has the DNA TGTGCCTGGAGCGGGGGACTAGCGGGAACCTACGAGCAGTACTTC.

V is TRBV7-9 and J is TRBJ2-1; D is possibly TRBD1 or TRBD2 (5 bases each). V was trimmed by 6 bases and J by 8 bases, leaving 23 bases between them. The CDR3 is 16 residues long. Germline V gene data show CDR1 as SEHNR and CDR2 as FQNEAQ (reference sequence). CDR3 sequence reads: CASRSIGTHPVDEQFF. The CDR3 DNA is TGTGCCAGCAGGAGCATCGGGACCCACCCAGTCGATGAGCAGTTCTTC. Complete variable domain (other parts from reference TRBV7-9 and TRBJ2-1): DTGVSQNPRHKITKRGQNVTFRCDPISEHNRLYWYRQTLGQGPEFLTYFQNEAQLEKSRLLSDRFSAERPKGSFSTLEIQRTEQGDSAMYLCASRSIGTHPVDEQFFGPGTRLTVL.

The V call is TRBV27, the J call TRBJ2-7; no clear D gene. From germline, CDR1 is MNHEY and CDR2 SMNVEV (reference sequence). Trimming removed 3 bases at V and 0 bases at J, with 9 bases between. The CDR3 runs to 14 residues. In DNA form, the CDR3 reads TGTGCCAGCAGTTTTTACAGAACCTCCTACGAGCAGTACTTC. Protein: CASSFYRTSYEQYF.

This clone was counted only a few times. The chain combines TRBV29-1 with TRBJ1-5, with D tentatively TRBD1 (6 bases). Trimming stripped 4 bases from V and 6 bases from J, with 16 bases between. CDR1 and CDR2 (germline): SQVTM, ANQGSEA. This CDR3 region has 14 residues. The CDR3 DNA is TGCAGCGTTGCAGGGGCCGCAGCGGGTCAGCCCCAGCATTTT. It encodes CSVAGAAAGQPQHF.

This clone came up a few times. CDR3 protein: CASSPTTGTDSTGELFF. The CDR3 DNA is TGTGCCAGCAGTCCTACGACCGGGACGGATTCCACCGGGGAGCTGTTTTTT. V gene TRBV5-6 combines with J gene TRBJ2-2, with D perhaps TRBD1 or TRBD2 (5 bases each). The V gene's germline CDR1 is SGHDT and CDR2 YYEEEE. Trimming left V 5 bases short and J 4 bases short, with 21 bases between. The length of the CDR3 is 17 residues.

The genes are TRBV15 and TRBJ2-2; TRBD2 aligns across 8 bases. Germline values: CDR1 LNHNV, CDR2 YYDKDF (reference sequence). The ends lost 1 base at V and 6 bases at J; junction bases unmatched: 13. The CDR3 is 18 residues long. Here the CDR3 DNA reads TGTGCCACCAGCAGAGGGTCCAGCGGGAGACCCCTTGCCGGGGAGCTGTTTTTT. Amino acids: CATSRGSSGRPLAGELFF.

The chain uses TRBV7-2 and TRBJ1-2; D perhaps matches TRBD1 (6 bases). The CDR3 is 15 amino acids. V lost 5 bases to trimming and J lost 4 bases, with 17 bases between them. Germline loops: CDR1 SGHTA, CDR2 FQGNSA. The CDR3 reads CASSLPPGGSYGYTF. The CDR3 bases are TGTGCCAGCAGCCTACCCCCGGGGGGCAGCTATGGCTACACCTTC. The full variable domain, its missing parts supplied by reference TRBV7-2 and TRBJ1-2, is GAGVSQSPSNKVTEKGKDVELRCDPISGHTALYWYRQSLGQGLEFLIYFQGNSAPDKSGLPSDRFSAERTGGSVSTLTIQRTQQEDSAVYLCASSLPPGGSYGYTFGSGTRLTVV.

The sample holds a few counts of this clone. This chain links TRBV11-2 with TRBJ2-3; tentative D call: TRBD2 (6 bases). The CDR3 consists of 15 residues. V lost 4 bases and J lost 5, with 16 bases in between. Germline lookup yields CDR1 SGHAT and CDR2 FQNNGV. The CDR3 spells CASSSAGLAGDTQYF. CDR3 nucleotides: TGTGCCAGCAGCTCGGCGGGGCTGGCAGGAGATACGCAGTATTTT.

In DNA, the CDR3 is TGTGCCAGCAGTGGGGAACACAGGGAGACCCAGTACTTC. This translates into CASSGEHRETQYF. This rearrangement joins TRBV6-1 to TRBJ2-5; TRBD1 is a possible D gene (5 bases). The CDR3 consists of 13 residues. Germline-derived CDR1 and CDR2 are MNHNS and SASEGT. Trimming left V 4 bases short and J 5 bases short, with 11 bases between.

This chain connects TRBV27 to TRBJ2-7; 10 nucleotides align to TRBD2. Germline lookup yields CDR1 MNHEY and CDR2 SMNVEV (reference sequence). V gave up 10 bases and J gave up 6 bases; unmatched junction bases: 12. This CDR3 spans 14 amino acids. The CDR3 bases are TGTGCCACCATACCGGCTAGCGGGAGTTTCGAGCAGTACTTC. This gives the protein CATIPASGSFEQYF.

This clone has more than one count but fewer than ten. The chain recombines TRBV7-3 with TRBJ2-2; TRBD2 matches at 10 bases. CDR3 length equals 15 residues. Germline V gene data show CDR1 as SGHTA and CDR2 as FQGTGA. J lost 3 bases, V lost 4 bases, and 2 bases had no gene match. The DNA of the CDR3 is TGTGCCAGCAGCTCCCTAGCGGGAGACACCGGGGAGCTGTTTTTT. The encoded protein is CASSSLAGDTGELFF.

V is TRBV18 and J is TRBJ2-1, with TRBD1 as a possible D gene (7 bases). V lost 3 bases and J 9 bases, leaving 15 bases between the germline ends. Germline V CDR1 and CDR2: KGHSH, LQKENI. CDR3 length: 14 residues. This CDR3 reads CASSPSRGETEQFF. DNA of the CDR3: TGTGCCAGCTCACCGAGCAGGGGGGAGACTGAGCAGTTCTTC. Full variable domain (rest looked up from reference TRBV18 and TRBJ2-1): NAGVMQNPRHLVRRRGQEARLRCSPMKGHSHVYWYRQLPEEGLKFMVYLQKENIIDESGMPKERFSAEFPKEGPSILRIQQVVRGDSAAYFCASSPSRGETEQFFGPGTRLTVL.

This chain connects TRBV6-6 to TRBJ2-1; 7 nucleotides line up with TRBD2. The CDR3 sequence is 15 residues long. J lost 4 bases, V lost 7 bases, and 10 bases had no gene match. From germline, CDR1 is MNHNY and CDR2 SVGAGI (reference sequence). The CDR3 here is CASTFGTTPYNEQFF. The CDR3 DNA is TGTGCCAGCACCTTCGGGACTACGCCATACAATGAGCAGTTCTTC.

This clone appeared a single time. The chain combines TRBV28 with TRBJ1-3; D ambiguous. Trimming left V 6 bases short and J 4 bases short, with 13 bases between. Germline V gives CDR1 MDHEN, CDR2 SYDVKM. This CDR3 spans 14 amino acids. CDR3 bases: TGTGCCAGCAGGCGGGATCTGGGAGGAAACACCATATATTTT. Protein sequence: CASRRDLGGNTIYF.

There are a few counts of this clone. V and J are TRBV18 and TRBJ1-1; unclear D gene. The V end was cut by 3 bases, the J end by 2 bases, with 16 bases between. Germline V gene data show CDR1 as KGHSH and CDR2 as LQKENI. The CDR3 length is 16 residues. The CDR3 loop reads CASSPTQRGFNTEAFF. The CDR3 nucleotides are TGTGCCAGCTCACCGACTCAACGCGGCTTTAACACTGAAGCTTTCTTT.